Each of the 31 T cell receptor beta chains below was sequenced from the same sample in a study of cytomegalovirus exposure and HLA in healthy donors. The PCR had 60 Vbeta and 13 Jbeta primers. The repertoire was sequenced with immunoSEQ multiplex PCR; TCRdb's copy has only in-frame clones and lacks some. The listing contains some 110,000 clones. The source material was PBMCs. The receptor source for this set is a man aged 25-40 years in good health and CMV-seronegative.

This rearrangement joins TRBV30 to TRBJ1-4; no definite D call. Germline-derived CDR1 and CDR2 are GTSNPN and SVGIG (reference sequence). Trimming cost V 2 bases and J 7 bases, with 14 bases left between them. CDR3 size: 14 residues. CDR3 sequence (DNA): TGTGCCTGGAGTCCACGGGGTTTCGGTGAAAAACTGTTTTTT. Translation gives CAWSPRGFGEKLFF.

This sequence joins TRBV4-3 and TRBJ2-1; TRBD2 aligns across 15 bases. Germline CDR1 reads LGHNA; CDR2 reads YSLEER. Germline trimming cut 3 bases from V and 9 bases from J; bases unmatched to any gene: 18. This CDR3 has 20 residues. The DNA of the CDR3 is TGCGCCAGCAGCCACTACCCGGCCCGGACTAGCGGGAGGGCGGGTGGTGAGCAGTTCTTC. Translated: CASSHYPARTSGRAGGEQFF.

This chain uses TRBV7-9 with TRBJ1-1; 11 bases line up with TRBD1. The CDR3 covers 15 residues. Germline V gene lookup returns CDR1 SEHNR and CDR2 FQNEAQ (reference sequence). V lost 5 bases and J lost 4; bases outside the gene matches: 6. In nucleotides, the CDR3 is TGTGCCAGCAGCGGGGGACAGGGGGTGTTCACTGAAGCTTTCTTT. Residues: CASSGGQGVFTEAFF.

The rearrangement joins TRBV4-3 to TRBJ1-1; a possible D gene is TRBD1 (6 bases). Per the germline V gene, CDR1 is LGHNA and CDR2 is YSLEER. Trimming removed 0 bases at V and 5 bases at J, with 13 bases between. The CDR3 has 15 residues. CDR3 in DNA: TGCGCCAGCAGCCAAGATCTAGCAGGGGATACTGAAGCTTTCTTT. Translation gives CASSQDLAGDTEAFF.

The chain has TRBV6-1 and TRBJ2-7, with D perhaps matching TRBD2 (5 bases). The CDR3 runs to 14 residues. V was pared by 6 bases and J by 2 bases, with 14 bases between. Germline V lookup: CDR1 MNHNS, CDR2 SASEGT. In nucleotides, the CDR3 is TGTGCCAGCAGAGGCACACAGAGGGCCTACGAGCAGTACTTC. This gives the protein CASRGTQRAYEQYF.

The genes are TRBV4-1 and TRBJ2-2; D may be TRBD1 (5 bases). V lost 1 base, J lost 4 bases, and 19 bases lay in between. The CDR3 runs 18 residues. Germline assignment: CDR1 MGHRA and CDR2 YSYEKL. As DNA, the CDR3 is TGCGCCAGCAGCCAAGTGATTAGGGGTCCTACTATCACCGGGGAGCTGTTTTTT. Translated: CASSQVIRGPTITGELFF.

As DNA, the CDR3 is TGTGCCAGCAGTTTACCCCGGGCGGGGGCTAGTGGCTACACCTTC. Translation gives CASSLPRAGASGYTF. The chain links TRBV28 to TRBJ1-2; D possibly corresponds to TRBD1 (6 bases). Germline-derived CDR1 and CDR2 are MDHEN and SYDVKM. This CDR3 is built from 15 residues. The V end lost 2 bases, the J end lost 7 bases, and 17 bases lay between the germline ends.

The V call is TRBV28, the J call TRBJ2-3; tentative D call: TRBD2 (6 bases). Germline V CDR1 and CDR2: MDHEN, SYDVKM. There are 15 residues in the CDR3. V was shortened by 5 bases and J by 0 bases, with 12 bases between the two germline ends. CDR3 DNA sequence: TGTGCCAGCAGTCCACCAAGCGGGAGCACAGATACGCAGTATTTT. Translation: CASSPPSGSTDTQYF.

The V call is TRBV7-3, the J call TRBJ2-3, with 8 bases matching TRBD1. This CDR3 region has 14 residues. Unmatched junction bases numbered 4, after V lost 5 bases and J lost 3 bases. The V gene's germline CDR1 is SGHTA and CDR2 FQGTGA. The CDR3: CASSQTGGTDTQYF. The CDR3 DNA follows: TGTGCCAGCAGCCAAACAGGGGGAACAGATACGCAGTATTTT.

The chain links TRBV5-1 to TRBJ2-1; TRBD1 agrees at 9 bases. The junction had 6 bases not matched to a gene; V was cut back by 2 bases and J by 9 bases. Germline V gives CDR1 SGHRS, CDR2 YFSETQ. The CDR3 loop spans 14 amino acids. The CDR3 reads CASSLTRQGGEQFF. DNA of the CDR3: TGCGCCAGCAGCTTAACACGACAGGGGGGTGAGCAGTTCTTC.

The CDR3 coding sequence is TGTGCCTGGAGCCGAGGGTCCACAGATACGCAGTATTTT. Protein product: CAWSRGSTDTQYF. This chain joins TRBV30 and TRBJ2-3; tentatively, D is TRBD2 (5 bases). This CDR3 is built from 13 residues. Germline-derived CDR1 and CDR2 are GTSNPN and SVGIG (reference sequence). V lost 3 bases to trimming and J lost 2 bases, with 9 bases between them.

The chain carries TRBV14 and TRBJ2-1, with 13 bases that match TRBD2. Germline-derived CDR1 and CDR2 are SGHDN and FVKESK. The CDR3 spans 18 residues. The V gene end was trimmed by 6 bases and the J gene end by 5 bases; junction bases not matched to a gene: 13. The DNA of the CDR3 is TGTGCCAGCAGTTACCGGACTAGCGGGAGCCCGAGGGACAATGAGCAGTTCTTC. It translates to CASSYRTSGSPRDNEQFF.

The V gene is TRBV5-1, the J gene TRBJ2-2; 7 nucleotides agree with TRBD2. There are 14 residues in the CDR3. J lost 1 base, V lost 6 bases, and 3 bases had no gene match. Germline loops: CDR1 SGHRS, CDR2 YFSETQ. CDR3 DNA sequence: TGCGCCAGCAAAGAGCGGGAGAACACCGGGGAGCTGTTTTTT. Translation gives CASKERENTGELFF.

The genes are TRBV5-1 and TRBJ2-5; D might be TRBD2 (6 bases). V lost 2 bases and J lost 2, with 10 bases in between. The CDR3 spans 14 residues. CDR1 SGHRS and CDR2 YFSETQ come from the germline V gene. The CDR3 nucleotides are TGCGCCAGCAGCTTACGGGGGACTCAAGAGACCCAGTACTTC. Translation gives CASSLRGTQETQYF. Based on the CDR3 plus reference TRBV5-1 and TRBJ2-5, the full variable domain is KAGVTQTPRYLIKTRGQQVTLSCSPISGHRSVSWYQQTPGQGLQFLFEYFSETQRNKGNFPGRFSGRQFSNSRSEMNVSTLELGDSALYLCASSLRGTQETQYFGPGTRLLVL.

The rearrangement links TRBV7-9 to TRBJ2-5, with D maybe TRBD2 (6 bases). The germline CDR1 and CDR2 sequences are SEHNR and FQNEAQ (reference sequence). V was pared by 6 bases and J by 5 bases, with 13 bases between. CDR3 length equals 13 residues. CDR3 residues: CASRSSVRETQYF. The DNA of the CDR3 is TGTGCCAGCAGGTCTAGCGTGCGGGAGACCCAGTACTTC.

The J gene is TRBJ1-5, the V gene TRBV7-9; D possibly corresponds to TRBD1 (5 bases). Germline CDR1 SEHNR, CDR2 FQNEAQ (reference sequence). V lost 0 bases and J lost 2, with 11 bases in between. This CDR3 has 16 amino acids. The CDR3 coding sequence is TGTGCCAGCAGCTTAGCAGGGGAGGGCGGCAATCAGCCCCAGCATTTT. It is translated as CASSLAGEGGNQPQHF. The variable domain in full, completed from reference TRBV7-9 and TRBJ1-5, reads DTGVSQNPRHKITKRGQNVTFRCDPISEHNRLYWYRQTLGQGPEFLTYFQNEAQLEKSRLLSDRFSAERPKGSFSTLEIQRTEQGDSAMYLCASSLAGEGGNQPQHFGDGTRLSIL.

The chain couples TRBV13 to TRBJ2-7; perhaps TRBD2 as D (5 bases). The germline V gene encodes CDR1 PRHDT and CDR2 FYEKMQ (reference sequence). This CDR3 is built from 15 residues. Deletions cut 0 bases from V and 0 bases from J, with 9 bases between. CDR3 in DNA: TGTGCCAGCAGCTTAGGGACGGGGAGCTCCTACGAGCAGTACTTC. Its protein product is CASSLGTGSSYEQYF.

V gene TRBV5-6 combines with J gene TRBJ1-6; D not resolved. This CDR3 spans 16 amino acids. Germline V lookup: CDR1 SGHDT, CDR2 YYEEEE. The V end lost 5 bases, the J end lost 6 bases, and 18 bases lay between the germline ends. CDR3 in DNA: TGTGCCAGCAGAGCGAATACACCAAATCTTAATTCACCCCTCCACTTT. Translated, it gives CASRANTPNLNSPLHF.

The rearrangement links TRBV2 to TRBJ1-5; D unresolved. V lost 3 bases and J 1 base, leaving 7 bases between the germline ends. Per the germline V gene, CDR1 is SNHLY and CDR2 is FYNNEI. CDR3 size: 14 residues. The CDR3 is CASSDGRSNQPQHF. Here the CDR3 DNA reads TGTGCCAGCAGTGACGGCAGGAGCAATCAGCCCCAGCATTTT.

As concerns this clone: The junction departs from the called germline gene at one end, perhaps through a read error. This sequence joins TRBV14 and TRBJ2-7, with 8 bases fitting TRBD2. From germline, CDR1 is SGHDN and CDR2 FVKESK. CDR3 size: 13 residues. CDR3 nucleotide sequence: TGTGCCAGCAGCCTAGCGGGATCCTTCGAGCAGTACTTC. Protein sequence: CASSLAGSFEQYF.

The chain employs TRBV10-3 and TRBJ2-1; 14 bases agree with TRBD2. Trimming at V came to 9 bases and at J to 7 bases, leaving 14 bases not matched to a gene. The CDR3 consists of 17 residues. CDR1 and CDR2 from the germline V gene are ENHRY and SYGVKD. The DNA of the CDR3 is TGTGCCATTGCCGGGACTAGCGGGGGAACTACTTGGAATGAGCAGTTCTTC. Amino acids: CAIAGTSGGTTWNEQFF.

The rearrangement joins TRBV15 to TRBJ1-4; 10 bases fit TRBD1. The CDR3 contains 17 residues. Germline V CDR1 and CDR2: LNHNV, YYDKDF (reference sequence). The V segment lost 0 bases and the J segment 10 bases; nucleotides outside the gene matches: 11. CDR3 loop: CATSRDPRTGGGGKLFF. For the CDR3, the DNA is TGTGCCACCAGCAGAGATCCCCGGACAGGGGGAGGGGGAAAACTGTTTTTT. Drawing the rest from reference TRBV15 and TRBJ1-4, the complete variable domain is DAMVIQNPRYQVTQFGKPVTLSCSQTLNHNVMYWYQQKSSQAPKLLFHYYDKDFNNEADTPDNFQSRRPNTSFCFLDIRSPGLGDTAMYLCATSRDPRTGGGGKLFFGSGTQLSVL.

The gene calls are TRBV7-9 and TRBJ2-7; D perhaps matches TRBD2 (5 bases). The CDR3 extends over 11 amino acids. Between the trimmed V and J ends, which lost 4 bases and 6 bases, there was a span of 7 bases. Germline V CDR1 and CDR2: SEHNR, FQNEAQ (reference sequence). The CDR3 spells CASSSTSEQYF. The DNA of the CDR3 is TGTGCCAGCAGCTCAACTAGCGAGCAGTACTTC.

The chain recombines TRBV5-1 with TRBJ2-1; D may be TRBD2 (6 bases). Germline loops: CDR1 SGHRS, CDR2 YFSETQ. V lost 4 bases to trimming and J lost 8 bases, with 16 bases between them. This CDR3 contains 14 residues. CDR3 nucleotide sequence: TGCGCCAGCAGCAGGAGGGCCCTGACAGATGAGCAGTTCTTC. Its translation: CASSRRALTDEQFF.

V is TRBV6-5 and J is TRBJ2-3; no reliable D call. The V end was cut by 2 bases, the J end by 0 bases, with 9 bases between. The CDR3 has 15 amino acids. The germline V gene encodes CDR1 MNHEY and CDR2 SVGAGI. CDR3 sequence: CASSYGLSSTDTQYF. The CDR3, as DNA: TGTGCCAGCAGTTACGGGCTTTCTAGCACAGATACGCAGTATTTT.

The V gene is TRBV6-6, the J gene TRBJ1-5; D is unresolved. The CDR3 is made up of 14 amino acids. Trimming shortened V by 6 bases and J by 6 bases, and 15 bases separated the two germline ends. Germline V lookup: CDR1 MNHNY, CDR2 SVGAGI (reference sequence). This chain's CDR3 is CASSPLDGGQPQHF. The CDR3 DNA is TGTGCCAGCAGCCCCCTGGATGGCGGTCAGCCCCAGCATTTT.

The V call is TRBV9, the J call TRBJ2-3; 9 bases fit TRBD1. The germline V gene encodes CDR1 SGDLS and CDR2 YYNGEE. After removal of 1 base from V and 5 bases from J, the junction contained 2 bases not matched to a gene. The CDR3 totals 14 residues. The CDR3, as DNA: TGTGCCAGCAGCGTACGGGACAGGGAAGATACGCAGTATTTT. It codes for CASSVRDREDTQYF.

This chain links TRBV4-3 with TRBJ2-1; weak D call: TRBD2 (5 bases). V lost 0 bases to trimming and J lost 3 bases, with 9 bases between them. This CDR3 contains 15 residues. CDR1 and CDR2 (germline): LGHNA, YSLEER. The CDR3 sequence: CASSQEGSLYNEQFF. In nucleotides, the CDR3 is TGCGCCAGCAGCCAAGAAGGGAGTCTCTACAATGAGCAGTTCTTC.

The chain recombines TRBV28 with TRBJ2-1; TRBD2 matches 10 bases. CDR1 MDHEN and CDR2 SYDVKM come from the germline V gene. V shed 6 bases and J 5 bases; nucleotides not matched to a gene: 16. This CDR3 comprises 18 residues. CDR3 residues: CASRSSGLAILMNNEQFF. CDR3 in DNA: TGTGCCAGCAGATCTTCGGGACTAGCGATCCTGATGAACAATGAGCAGTTCTTC.

The rearrangement joins TRBV6-5 to TRBJ1-2; tentative D call: TRBD1 (5 bases). Trimming left V 8 bases short and J 6 bases short, with 16 bases between. The germline V gene has CDR1 MNHEY and CDR2 SVGAGI. This CDR3 spans 13 amino acids. DNA of the CDR3: TGTGCCAGCCGCCGTTCCAAAGGGGATGGCTACACCTTC. It codes for CASRRSKGDGYTF.

The chain recombines TRBV19 with TRBJ2-7; 10 bases fit TRBD1. The CDR3 has 14 amino acids. The junction had 2 bases not matched to a gene; V was cut back by 3 bases and J by 3 bases. Germline CDR1 is LNHDA and CDR2 is SQIVND (reference sequence). The CDR3 protein is CASSIRTGGYEQYF. The CDR3 DNA is TGTGCCAGTAGTATCCGGACAGGGGGCTACGAGCAGTACTTC.